This section outlines one TCR beta chain sequence together with its context. The antigen it recognizes is unknown. Base-call qualities are not available, and no considerably larger clone is one nucleotide away. This sample was included in a study of shared clonotypes between healthy human individuals (dated by TCRdb to 2018 to 2021). Background on the whole study: The cohort comprised two women and three men aged 18 to 49 years. For each donor, three plates each were used for CD4 naive and CD4 memory, two plates were used for CD8 naive, and one plate was used for CD8 memory. The study deeply sequenced blood TCR repertoires of five healthy adults to estimate repertoire size and the extent of clonotype sharing between individuals. Libraries were prepared and TCR repertoires were sequenced by different laboratories using diverse techniques, in order to increase sequencing depth and limit assay-specific biases. Each donor's leukapheresis produced roughly between roughly 0.85 and 10 billion PBMCs. Beyond this particular receptor, the publication reports: Rarefaction of sorted-subset datasets indicated incomplete sequencing despite the large sequencing depth. Larger estimated clonotype richness was generally found for naive subsets than for memory subsets. Based on pairwise subsampling, the degree of clonotype sharing among donors was expected to be affected by sequencing depth. Approximately 5% of naive CD4, 3.5% of naive CD8, around 2.3% of memory CD4, and 0.4% of memory CD8 clonotypes were shared across four donors. Sampling was restricted to blood, and TCR repertoires in tissue are likely to differ from TCR repertoires in blood. Clonotypes shared by all four sorted-subset donors showed higher generation probabilities than non-shared clonotypes. Because the study included only a small number of donors, the genetic and exposure-history diversity represented was limited.

The CDR3 runs 11 amino acids, cysteine and phenylalanine included. Left in the record is the CDR3 DNA by itself, 33 bases read in frame from the first base. CDR1 and CDR2 are drawn from the germline V gene: MDHEN, SYDVKM. V loses 4 bases, J loses 7 bases, and the germline ends lie 6 bases apart. The donors were healthy, HIV-negative adults who had no recently reported acute infections or vaccinations. All donors were Caucasian adults living in Nashville, Tennessee, USA. CD4+ T cells were enriched by magnetic negative selection, after which naive cells were positively selected on CD45RA and the negative fraction was taken as the memory subset. Blood was collected by leukapheresis, and PBMCs were isolated by Ficoll-Histopaque density gradient centrifugation and then cryopreserved in liquid nitrogen vapor phase. Analytical flow cytometry was used to check the purity and quantity of each magnetically sorted T cell population. Each sorted fraction had its genomic DNA isolated and then quantified by UV absorbance on a Nanodrop 2000c.

Using the deep immunoSEQ assay, multiplex PCR amplified TCR CDR3 regions from genomic DNA. For each cell subset, the extracted genomic DNA was distributed evenly across all wells of several immunoSEQ 96-well plates, and each plate served as one replicate. For sorted subsets, approximately 190 ng genomic DNA, equal to 25,000 to 35,000 T cell genomes, was loaded into each replicate PCR. Purified libraries were measured with a Qubit 3.0 fluorometer, size-checked on a Bioanalyzer 2100, and measured again with the KAPA Library Quantification kit. A separate single-read 150-cycle Illumina NextSeq 550 flow cell was used to sequence each immunoSEQ 96-well plate. As for the authors' bioinformatics: Because only junctional sequences without quality scores were contained in the immunoSEQ output, filtering matching that applied to full-length reads could not be performed. To assign V/J genes and CDR3, sequences were annotated against IMGT germline references using PyIR, a Python wrapper for IgBLAST v1.9. Reads were filtered out if the reads had weak V/J assignments (E-value above 1e-6), no CDR3, stop codons, out-of-frame junctions, or ambiguous translated residues. V3J clonotypes were defined by identical inferred V gene, J gene, and CDR3 amino acid sequence. Percentage overlap between repertoires was calculated by dividing the number of shared unique clonotypes by the size of the smaller repertoire. Repertoire richness was assessed with RTK rarefaction, the Chao1 estimator, and Recon v2.1 estimates of unobserved clonotypes. OLGA was used to compute generation probabilities for all TCRbeta clonotypes that the gDNA method yielded from a few donors. TCRdb mirrors the immuneACCESS table, restricted to in-frame sequences. Some clones are absent from its copies; in checked studies, under half trace to an unresolved V gene, and the reason for the others is unknown. V, J and clone size are taken as reported in that table, and D and trimming were inferred from the DNA itself. The sample table holds about 2.4 million clones, of which approximately 92% were seen once. The ten largest clones represent about 0.13% of the sample.

The chain employs TRBV28 and TRBJ2-3; the D gene identity is not certain. The TCR was taken from a man younger than 35 in good health. Sample: naive CD4+ T cells sorted from blood. Reading the label with the study, this specimen's cell subset or site is: CD45RA+ positively selected. The CDR3 sequence is CASSSPNTQYF. The bases read TGTGCCAGCAGTTCCCCAAATACGCAGTATTTT. This CDR3, with the reference TRBV28 and TRBJ2-3 proteins standing in past its ends, gives the full variable domain DVKVTQSSRYLVKRTGEKVFLECVQDMDHENMFWYRQDPGLGLRLIYFSYDVKMKEKGDIPEGYSVSREKKERFSLILESASTNQTSMYLCASSSPNTQYFGPGTRLTVL.